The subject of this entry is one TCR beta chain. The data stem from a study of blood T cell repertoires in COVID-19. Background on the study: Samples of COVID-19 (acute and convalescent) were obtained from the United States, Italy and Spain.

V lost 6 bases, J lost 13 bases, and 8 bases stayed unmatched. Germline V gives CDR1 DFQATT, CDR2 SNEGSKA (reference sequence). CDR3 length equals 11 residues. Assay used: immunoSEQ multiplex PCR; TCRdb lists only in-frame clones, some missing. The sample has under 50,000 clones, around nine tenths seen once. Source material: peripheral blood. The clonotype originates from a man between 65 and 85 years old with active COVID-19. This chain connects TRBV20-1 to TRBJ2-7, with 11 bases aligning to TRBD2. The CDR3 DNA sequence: TGCAGTGCACTAGCGGGGGCCAGCGTCTACTTC. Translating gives CSALAGASVYF.